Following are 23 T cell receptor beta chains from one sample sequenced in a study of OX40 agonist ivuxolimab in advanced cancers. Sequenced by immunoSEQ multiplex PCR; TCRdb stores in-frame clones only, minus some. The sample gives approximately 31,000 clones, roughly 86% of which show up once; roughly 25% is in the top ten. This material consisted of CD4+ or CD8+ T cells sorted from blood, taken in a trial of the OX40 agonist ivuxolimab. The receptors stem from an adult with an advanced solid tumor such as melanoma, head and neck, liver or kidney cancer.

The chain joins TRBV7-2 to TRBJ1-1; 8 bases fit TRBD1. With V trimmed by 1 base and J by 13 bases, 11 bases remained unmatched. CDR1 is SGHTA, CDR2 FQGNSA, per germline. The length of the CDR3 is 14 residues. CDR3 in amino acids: CASSLGTGQLKLFF. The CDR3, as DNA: TGTGCCAGCAGCTTAGGGACAGGGCAACTGAAGCTTTTCTTT.

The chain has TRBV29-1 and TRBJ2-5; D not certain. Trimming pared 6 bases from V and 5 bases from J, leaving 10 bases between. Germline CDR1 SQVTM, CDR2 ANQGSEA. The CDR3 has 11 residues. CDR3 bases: TGCAGCGTAGGAGAGGAGGAGACCCAGTACTTC. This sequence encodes CSVGEEETQYF.

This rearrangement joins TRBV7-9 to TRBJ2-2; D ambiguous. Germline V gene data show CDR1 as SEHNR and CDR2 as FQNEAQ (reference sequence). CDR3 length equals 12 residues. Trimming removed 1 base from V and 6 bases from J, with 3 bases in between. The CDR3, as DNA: TGTGCCAGCAGCTTAGTTTCCGGGGAGCTGTTTTTT. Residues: CASSLVSGELFF.

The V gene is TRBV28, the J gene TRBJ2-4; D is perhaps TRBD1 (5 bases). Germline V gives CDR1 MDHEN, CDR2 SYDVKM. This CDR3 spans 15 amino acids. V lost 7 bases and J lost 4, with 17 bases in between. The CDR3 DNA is TGTGCCAGCACCCTGGGTCCAGGGCGGAAAAACATTCAGTACTTC. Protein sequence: CASTLGPGRKNIQYF.

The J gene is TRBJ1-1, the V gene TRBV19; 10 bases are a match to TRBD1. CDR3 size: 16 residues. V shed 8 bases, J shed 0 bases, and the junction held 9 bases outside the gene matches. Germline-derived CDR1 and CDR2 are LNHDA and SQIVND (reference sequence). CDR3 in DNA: TGTGCCAGTGCCGGGTGGACAGGGGGTATGAACACTGAAGCTTTCTTT. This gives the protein CASAGWTGGMNTEAFF.

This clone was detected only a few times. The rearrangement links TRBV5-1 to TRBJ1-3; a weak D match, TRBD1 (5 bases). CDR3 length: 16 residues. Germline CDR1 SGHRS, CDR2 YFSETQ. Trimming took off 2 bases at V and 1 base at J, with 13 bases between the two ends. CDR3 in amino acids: CASSLTAGRSGNTIYF. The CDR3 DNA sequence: TGCGCCAGCAGCTTAACAGCGGGACGGTCTGGAAACACCATATATTTT.

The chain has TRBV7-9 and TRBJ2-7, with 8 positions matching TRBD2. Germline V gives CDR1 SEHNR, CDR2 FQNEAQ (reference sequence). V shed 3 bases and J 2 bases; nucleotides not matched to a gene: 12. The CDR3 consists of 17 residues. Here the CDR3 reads CASSFGGSAGGTYEQYF. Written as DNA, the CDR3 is TGTGCCAGCAGCTTCGGGGGGTCCGCGGGAGGCACCTACGAGCAGTACTTC.

DNA for the CDR3: TGTGCCAGCAGCGGGCGGGGAGTAACCTACGAGCAGTACTTC. Translating gives CASSGRGVTYEQYF. The gene calls are TRBV5-4 and TRBJ2-7; D may be TRBD2 (6 bases). This CDR3 is 14 amino acids long. Trimming removed 4 bases at V and 2 bases at J, with 13 bases between. Germline assignment: CDR1 SGHNT and CDR2 YYREEE (reference sequence).

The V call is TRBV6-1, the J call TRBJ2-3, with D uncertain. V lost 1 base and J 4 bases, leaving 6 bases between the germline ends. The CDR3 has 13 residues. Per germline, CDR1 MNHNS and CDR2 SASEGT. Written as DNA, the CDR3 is TGTGCCAGCAGTGAAGTAGTGCCAGATACGCAGTATTTT. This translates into CASSEVVPDTQYF.

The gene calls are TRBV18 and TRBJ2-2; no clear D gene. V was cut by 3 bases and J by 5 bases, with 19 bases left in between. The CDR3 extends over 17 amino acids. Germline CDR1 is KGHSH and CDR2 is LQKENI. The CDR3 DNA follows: TGTGCCAGCTCACCGCAAGAGACACCGCAAGGTACCGGGGAGCTGTTTTTT. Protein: CASSPQETPQGTGELFF. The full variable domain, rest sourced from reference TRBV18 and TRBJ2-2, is NAGVMQNPRHLVRRRGQEARLRCSPMKGHSHVYWYRQLPEEGLKFMVYLQKENIIDESGMPKERFSAEFPKEGPSILRIQQVVRGDSAAYFCASSPQETPQGTGELFFGEGSRLTVL.

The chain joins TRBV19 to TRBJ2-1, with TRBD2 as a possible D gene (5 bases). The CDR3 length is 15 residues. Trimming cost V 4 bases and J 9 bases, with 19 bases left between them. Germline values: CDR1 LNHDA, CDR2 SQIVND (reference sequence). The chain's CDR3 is CASSREPSRASEQFF. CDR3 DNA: TGTGCCAGTAGTAGAGAACCCTCGAGGGCAAGTGAGCAGTTCTTC.

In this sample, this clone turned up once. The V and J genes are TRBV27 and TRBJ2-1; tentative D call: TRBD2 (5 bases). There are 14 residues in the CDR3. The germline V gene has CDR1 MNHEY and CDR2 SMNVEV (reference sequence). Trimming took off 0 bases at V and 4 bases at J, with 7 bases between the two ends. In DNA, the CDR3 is TGTGCCAGCAGTTTATCGCGCGGGTACAATGAGCAGTTCTTC. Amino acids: CASSLSRGYNEQFF.

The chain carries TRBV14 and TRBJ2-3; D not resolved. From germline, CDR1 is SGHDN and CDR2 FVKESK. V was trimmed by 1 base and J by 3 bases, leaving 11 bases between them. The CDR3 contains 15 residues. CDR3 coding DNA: TGTGCCAGCAGCCAAGCGCAGATTAGGACAGATACGCAGTATTTT. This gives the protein CASSQAQIRTDTQYF.

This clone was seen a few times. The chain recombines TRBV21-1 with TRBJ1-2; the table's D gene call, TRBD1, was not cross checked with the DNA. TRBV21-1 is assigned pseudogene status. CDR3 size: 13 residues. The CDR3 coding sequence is TGTGCCAGCAGCAGACGGACAGGGGATGGCTACACCTTC. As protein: CASSRRTGDGYTF.

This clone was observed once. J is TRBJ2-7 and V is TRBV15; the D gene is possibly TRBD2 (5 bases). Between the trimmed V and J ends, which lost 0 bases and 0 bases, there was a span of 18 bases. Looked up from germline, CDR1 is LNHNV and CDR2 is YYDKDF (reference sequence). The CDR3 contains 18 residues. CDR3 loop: CATSRDVESGISSYEQYF. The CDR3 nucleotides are TGTGCCACCAGCAGAGATGTGGAATCGGGGATAAGCTCCTACGAGCAGTACTTC. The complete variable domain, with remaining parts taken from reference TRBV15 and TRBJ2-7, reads DAMVIQNPRYQVTQFGKPVTLSCSQTLNHNVMYWYQQKSSQAPKLLFHYYDKDFNNEADTPDNFQSRRPNTSFCFLDIRSPGLGDTAMYLCATSRDVESGISSYEQYFGPGTRLTVT.

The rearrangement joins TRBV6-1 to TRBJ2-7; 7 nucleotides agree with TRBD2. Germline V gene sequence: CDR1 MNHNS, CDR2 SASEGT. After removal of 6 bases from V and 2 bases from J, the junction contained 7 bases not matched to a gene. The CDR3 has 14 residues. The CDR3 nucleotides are TGTGCCAGCAGCCAGGCGGGAGCCCCCTACGAGCAGTACTTC. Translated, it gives CASSQAGAPYEQYF.

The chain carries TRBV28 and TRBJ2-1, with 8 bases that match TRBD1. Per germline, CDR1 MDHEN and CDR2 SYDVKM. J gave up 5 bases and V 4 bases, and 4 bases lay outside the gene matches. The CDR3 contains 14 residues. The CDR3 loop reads CASSSDRGHNEQFF. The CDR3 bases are TGTGCCAGCAGTTCCGACAGGGGACACAATGAGCAGTTCTTC.

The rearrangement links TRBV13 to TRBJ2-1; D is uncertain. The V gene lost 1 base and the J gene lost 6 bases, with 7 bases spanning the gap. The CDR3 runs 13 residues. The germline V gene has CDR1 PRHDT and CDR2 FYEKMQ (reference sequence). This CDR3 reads CASSLVVGNEQFF. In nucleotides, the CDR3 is TGTGCCAGCAGCTTAGTGGTGGGCAATGAGCAGTTCTTC.

The CDR3: CASTYGPGGNQPQHF. In DNA, the CDR3 is TGTGCCAGTACCTACGGACCAGGAGGCAATCAGCCCCAGCATTTT. The rearrangement joins TRBV19 to TRBJ1-5; D gene uncertain. The CDR3 totals 15 residues. The V gene lost 7 bases and the J gene lost 2 bases, with 15 bases spanning the gap. Looked up from germline, CDR1 is LNHDA and CDR2 is SQIVND (reference sequence).

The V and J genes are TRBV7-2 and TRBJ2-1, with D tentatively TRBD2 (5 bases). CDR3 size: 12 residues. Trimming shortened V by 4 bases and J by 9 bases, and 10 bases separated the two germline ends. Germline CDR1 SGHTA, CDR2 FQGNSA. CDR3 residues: CASSWEHGEQFF. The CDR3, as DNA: TGTGCCAGCAGCTGGGAGCATGGTGAGCAGTTCTTC.

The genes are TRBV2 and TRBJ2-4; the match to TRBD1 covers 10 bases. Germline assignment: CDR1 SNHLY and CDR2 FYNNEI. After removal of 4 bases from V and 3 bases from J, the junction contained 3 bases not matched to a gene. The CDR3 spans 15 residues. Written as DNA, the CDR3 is TGTGCCAGCAGTGTGGACAGGGGGGGCAAAAACATTCAGTACTTC. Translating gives CASSVDRGGKNIQYF.

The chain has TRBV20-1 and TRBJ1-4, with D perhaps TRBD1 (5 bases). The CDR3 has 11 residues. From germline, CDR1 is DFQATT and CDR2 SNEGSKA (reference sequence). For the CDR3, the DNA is TGCATGGGGGTCTCTAATGAAAAACTGTTTTTT. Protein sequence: CMGVSNEKLFF.

The DNA of the CDR3 is TGTGCCAGCAGTCCCGAGCGGCAGGGTAGGGGGGGGGAGACCCAGTACTTC. As protein: CASSPERQGRGGETQYF. This chain connects TRBV28 to TRBJ2-5, with D possibly matching TRBD2 (7 bases). Between the trimmed V and J ends, which lost 5 bases and 5 bases, there was a span of 24 bases. Germline-derived CDR1 and CDR2 are MDHEN and SYDVKM. The CDR3 sequence is 17 residues long.